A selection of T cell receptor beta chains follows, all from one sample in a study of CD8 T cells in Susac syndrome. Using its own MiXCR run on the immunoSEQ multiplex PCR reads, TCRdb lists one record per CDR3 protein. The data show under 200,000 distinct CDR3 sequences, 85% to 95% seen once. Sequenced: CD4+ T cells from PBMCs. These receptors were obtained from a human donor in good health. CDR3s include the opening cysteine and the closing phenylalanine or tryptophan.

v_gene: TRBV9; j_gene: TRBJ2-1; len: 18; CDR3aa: CASSVAWGGGTRADEQFF
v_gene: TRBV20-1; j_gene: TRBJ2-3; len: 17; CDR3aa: CSARDATSGGVTDTQYF
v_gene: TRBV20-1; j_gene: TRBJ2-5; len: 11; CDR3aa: CSAEIGQTQYF
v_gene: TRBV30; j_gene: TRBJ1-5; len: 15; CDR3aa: CAWGIGQGAHQPQHF
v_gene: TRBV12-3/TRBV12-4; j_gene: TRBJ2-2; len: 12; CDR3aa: CASSSSPGELFF
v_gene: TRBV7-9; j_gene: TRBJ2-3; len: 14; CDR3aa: CASSLELRTDTQYF
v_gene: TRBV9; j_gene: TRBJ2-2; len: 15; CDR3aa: CASSARAGFTGELFF
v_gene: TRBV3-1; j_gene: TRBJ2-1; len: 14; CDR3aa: CASSHNRGDNEQFF
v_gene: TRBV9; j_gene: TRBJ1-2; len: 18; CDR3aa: CASSATQPGLRANYGYTF
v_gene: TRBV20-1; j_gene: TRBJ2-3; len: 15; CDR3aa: CSARVSGGSTDTQYF